This T cell receptor (beta chain) was identified during a study of cytomegalovirus exposure and HLA in healthy donors. Primers for the PCR totalled 60 Vbeta and 13 Jbeta. The repertoire was sequenced with immunoSEQ multiplex PCR; TCRdb's copy has only in-frame clones and lacks some. The sample has about 180,000 clones, over 70% seen once; the top ten hold 4.5% to 6%. Trimming at V came to 7 bases and at J to 10 bases, leaving 8 bases not matched to a gene. Germline CDR1 MNHEY, CDR2 SMNVEV (reference sequence). The CDR3 runs 12 residues. Study-wide points: Some TCR beta chains (roughly 160 of them) were listed as cytomegalovirus-associated.

Comment on this clone: Its antigen is unidentified.

The sequence derives from a man between 40 and 49 years old in good health and CMV-seronegative. The chain has TRBV27 and TRBJ1-1; 8 bases map to TRBD1. The sequenced material came from PBMCs. The CDR3 DNA reads TGTGCCAGCAAGTCACAGGGGGTATCAGCTTTCTTT. This sequence encodes CASKSQGVSAFF.